The rows below give T cell receptor beta chains drawn from one sample of a study of beta chain features in type 1 diabetes. Clones were read by immunoSEQ multiplex PCR, and TCRdb kept only the in-frame ones, dropping some. The sample shows approximately 170,000 clones, 7.5% to 10% of them seen only once. The sequencing sample was made of central memory CD4+ T cells from blood. The origin of the receptors is a woman between 18 and 29 years old in good health. The CDR3 runs from the conserved cysteine through the conserved F or W. The D gene is left open where the match is weak.

D gene	V gene	J gene	CDR3 length	CDR3 protein
TRBD1	TRBV11-2	TRBJ1-2	15	CASSLGTASLYGYTF
NA	TRBV5-4	TRBJ2-3	14	CASSLFSEYHTQYF
NA	TRBV7-9	TRBJ1-1	14	CASSLSVLNTEAFF
NA	TRBV29-1	TRBJ2-3	12	CSVADTTDTQYF
NA	TRBV7-2	TRBJ2-3	13	CASNTRGADTQYF
NA	TRBV7-9	TRBJ1-2	13	CASSLGLSYGYTF
NA	TRBV6-1	TRBJ2-5	14	CASSESPRGETQYF
NA	TRBV11-2	TRBJ2-1	17	CASSLAMRAAVYNEQFF
TRBD1	TRBV27	TRBJ2-3	17	CASSLRPGQGALDTQYF
NA	TRBV7-8	TRBJ1-3	14	CASSFGGSGNTIYF
TRBD1	TRBV15	TRBJ1-5	16	CATSREDRGLGQPQHF
NA	TRBV9	TRBJ2-1	13	CASSVAGYNEQFF
TRBD1	TRBV7-2	TRBJ2-7	15	CASSLTGTGSYEQYF
TRBD1	TRBV5-1	TRBJ2-3	14	CASSKGARLDTQYF
TRBD1	TRBV28	TRBJ1-2	15	CASSRSSTGNYGYTF
TRBD1	TRBV6-5	TRBJ1-1	15	CASSSRGQGTAEAFF
NA	TRBV4-3	TRBJ2-2	16	CASSQSIGQTPGELFF
TRBD1	TRBV6-6	TRBJ1-1	13	CASSRQGNTEAFF
NA	TRBV12-5	TRBJ1-1	15	CASGPASRGNTEAFF
NA	TRBV14	TRBJ1-1	15	CASSQELAGNTEAFF
NA	TRBV30	TRBJ1-2	13	CAWSVPGYGGYTF
NA	TRBV2	TRBJ1-4	15	CASSRTERTNEKLFF
TRBD1	TRBV5-1	TRBJ2-7	15	CASSLLGDSSYEQYF
NA	TRBV25-1	TRBJ2-7	14	CASSESGWPYEQYF
NA	TRBV30	TRBJ1-5	13	CAWSKTGPGPQHF
TRBD1	TRBV7-9	TRBJ1-5	14	CASSLGQGGQPQHF
TRBD1	TRBV2	TRBJ2-3	13	CASSGGTVDTQYF
NA	TRBV2	TRBJ1-4	14	CASSALGADEKLFF
TRBD2	TRBV5-1	TRBJ2-7	13	CASSSTSGYEQYF
NA	TRBV29-1	TRBJ1-2	11	CSFQGLHGYTF
NA	TRBV18	TRBJ2-2	14	CASSPLGANGELFF
TRBD2	TRBV11-2	TRBJ2-5	17	CASSLDRTSSGRQTQYF
NA	TRBV29-1	TRBJ1-1	14	CSVVQGTMNTEAFF
NA	TRBV30	TRBJ2-1	13	CAWGEYSTDEQFF
NA	TRBV19	TRBJ2-7	15	CASSVSLRGSYEQYF
NA	TRBV9	TRBJ2-1	13	CASSLDLYNEQFF
TRBD2	TRBV11-3	TRBJ2-1	12	CASSERTSGLFF
TRBD1	TRBV25-1	TRBJ2-1	15	CASSGHPQGADEQFF
TRBD1	TRBV30	TRBJ1-2	13	CAWTRTGDYGYTF
NA	TRBV14	TRBJ2-1	13	CASSSQGGSEQFF